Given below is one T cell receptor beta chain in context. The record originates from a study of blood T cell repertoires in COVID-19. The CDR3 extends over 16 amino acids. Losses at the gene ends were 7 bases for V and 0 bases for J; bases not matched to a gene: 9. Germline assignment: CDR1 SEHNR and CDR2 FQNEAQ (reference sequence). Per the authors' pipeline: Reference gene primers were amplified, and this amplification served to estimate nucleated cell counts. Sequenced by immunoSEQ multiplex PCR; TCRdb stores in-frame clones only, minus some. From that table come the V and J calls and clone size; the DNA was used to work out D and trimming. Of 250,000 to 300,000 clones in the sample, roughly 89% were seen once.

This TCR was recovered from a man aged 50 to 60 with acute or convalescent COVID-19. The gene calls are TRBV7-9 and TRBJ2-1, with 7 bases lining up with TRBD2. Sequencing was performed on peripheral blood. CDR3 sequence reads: CASNPGRTSSYNEQFF. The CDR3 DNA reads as TGTGCCAGCAACCCAGGAAGGACTAGCTCCTACAATGAGCAGTTCTTC.